This TCR beta chain was captured in a study of T cells in localized non-small cell lung cancer. Assay used: immunoSEQ multiplex PCR; TCRdb lists only in-frame clones, some missing. The data show several thousand clones, with around 87% seen just once and about 28% held by the top ten. This CDR3 is built from 20 residues. General study findings and limits: Appearance in adjacent lung was seen for a median around 55 of the top 100 tumor clones. Uninvolved adjacent lung, not tumor, had the highest T cell clonality.

On this clone itself: What it recognizes is unknown.

The receptor's source is a male donor older than 55 with stage III lung adenocarcinoma. V gene TRBV21-1 combines with J gene TRBJ1-6; no DNA check was done on the table's D call, TRBD1. TRBV21-1 is recorded as a pseudogene. Specimen: peripheral blood, collected before any cancer treatment. CDR3 loop: CASSKRGRVIGMRFNSPLHF. The DNA of the CDR3 is TGTGCCAGCAGCAAAAGGGGGCGGGTTATCGGTATGCGTTTTAATTCACCCCTCCACTTT.